Included here is one TCR beta chain sequence, with context. Its antigen is currently unknown. This specimen belongs to a study of cytomegalovirus exposure and HLA in healthy donors. Study-level points and caveats: In a later analysis, a missense DCLRE1C variant was linked to TCR beta V- and J-gene trimming. Most TCR beta V segments were productive about 90% or about 30% of the time in an earlier analysis.

PCR employed 60 Vbeta and 13 Jbeta primers. Clones were sequenced by immunoSEQ multiplex PCR, and TCRdb holds only the in-frame ones, with some missing. Here the sample table reports 45,000 or so clones. V lost 0 bases and J 10 bases, leaving 18 bases between the germline ends. CDR3 length: 15 residues. CDR1 SGDLS and CDR2 YYNGEE come from the germline V gene. This clonotype was sampled from a male donor in good health and CMV-seronegative. The chain employs TRBV9 and TRBJ2-3; D call uncertain. Input material: PBMCs. This CDR3 is CASSVDVGREVAQYF. DNA of the CDR3: TGTGCCAGCAGCGTAGATGTCGGTCGCGAGGTTGCGCAGTATTTT.